The rows below give T cell receptor beta chains drawn from one sample of a study of blood T cell repertoires in COVID-19. Here immunoSEQ multiplex PCR was the method, and the copy in TCRdb shows in-frame clones only, minus some. The sample yields roughly 190,000 clones, 85% to 95% seen once. The source material was peripheral blood. The receptors here all came from a man aged 25 to 45 with COVID-19, enrolled during active disease. The CDR3 runs from the conserved cysteine through the conserved F or W. D genes are given only for firm matches. Clone size is not always given. Where it is, it says once, few, many or a class for expanded clones.

clone size	V gene	D gene	CDR3 length	J gene	CDR3 DNA	CDR3 protein
once	TRBV11-3	-	15	TRBJ2-5	TGTGCCAGCAGCTTAAACCCAACAGCAGAAGAGACCCAGTACTTC	CASSLNPTAEETQYF
-	TRBV5-5	-	16	TRBJ1-3	TGTGCCAGCAGCCCCCGTGAGCGCACGCCTGGAAACACCATATATTTT	CASSPRERTPGNTIYF
-	TRBV15	-	18	TRBJ2-2	TGTGCCACCAGCAGAGTACCCAGGACAGTCGCGAACACCGGGGAGCTGTTTTTT	CATSRVPRTVANTGELFF
-	TRBV10-1	TRBD1	15	TRBJ2-1	TGCGCCAGCAGTGAAAACAGGGGGCAGGACAATGAGCAGTTCTTC	CASSENRGQDNEQFF
-	TRBV5-6	TRBD1	14	TRBJ1-6	TGTGCCAGCAGCTGGGGGACAGCGAATTCACCCCTCCACTTT	CASSWGTANSPLHF
-	TRBV15	-	15	TRBJ2-1	TGTGCCACCAGCAGAGCCTCTAGCTCCTACAATGAGCAGTTCTTC	CATSRASSSYNEQFF
once	TRBV5-1	-	14	TRBJ2-5	TGCGCCAGCAGCCCTGGGACAAACCAAGAGACCCAGTACTTC	CASSPGTNQETQYF
-	TRBV27	-	16	TRBJ1-6	TGTGCCAGCAGTTTAGAGGGTAGGCCCTATAATTCACCCCTCCACTTT	CASSLEGRPYNSPLHF
-	TRBV5-4	-	13	TRBJ1-1	TGTGCCAGCAGCCCCGTCCGGGGACTTGAAGCTTTCTTT	CASSPVRGLEAFF
-	TRBV28	TRBD1	15	TRBJ1-2	TGTGCCAGCAGTAGTTTTAATACAGGGGGCTATGGCTACACCTTC	CASSSFNTGGYGYTF
once	TRBV2	-	15	TRBJ2-2	TGTGCCAGCAGTGAATCGGGGGTCGACACCGGGGAGCTGTTTTTT	CASSESGVDTGELFF
-	TRBV29-1	-	12	TRBJ1-5	TGCAGCGTAGGCCAGGGCAATCAGCCCCAGCATTTT	CSVGQGNQPQHF
-	TRBV18	-	15	TRBJ2-3	TGTGCCAGCTCACCGCAGGGGTATAGGACAGATACGCAGTATTTT	CASSPQGYRTDTQYF
-	TRBV7-9	TRBD2	16	TRBJ2-1	TGTGCCAGCAGCCGGACTAGCGGGGAAGCCTACAATGAGCAGTTCTTC	CASSRTSGEAYNEQFF
-	TRBV18	-	15	TRBJ2-5	TGTGCCAGCTCACCACGAGGGGGAGTACAAGAGACCCAGTACTTC	CASSPRGGVQETQYF
-	TRBV3-1/TRBV3-2	-	13	TRBJ2-7	TGTGCCAGCAGTCCTAGCGAACCCTACGAGCAGTACTTC	CASSPSEPYEQYF
-	TRBV18	TRBD1	18	TRBJ2-5	TGTGCCAGCTCACCCCCTACGTCTTCAGGGGGCAGCGGGGAGACCCAGTACTTC	CASSPPTSSGGSGETQYF
-	TRBV5-1	-	16	TRBJ1-3	TGCGCCAGCAGCTTAAACGCACAGGGCTCTGGAAACACCATATATTTT	CASSLNAQGSGNTIYF
-	TRBV5-5	TRBD1	19	TRBJ1-3	TGTGCCAGCAACATACCGGGACAGGGAGTTGGAAGCTCTGGAAACACCATATATTTT	CASNIPGQGVGSSGNTIYF
-	TRBV3-1/TRBV3-2	-	19	TRBJ1-1	TGTGCCAGCAGCCAAGAGATGGCGCGACGGGGAGTGGAAAGGCAAAAGCCTTTCTTT	CASSQEMARRGVERQKPFF
-	TRBV2	-	15	TRBJ1-1	TGTGCCAGCAACATCCTAGGACAGCTGAACACTGAAGCTTTCTTT	CASNILGQLNTEAFF
-	TRBV2	TRBD2	15	TRBJ2-5	TGTGCCAGCAGAGGACTAGCGGGGGCGGGAGAGACCCAGTACTTC	CASRGLAGAGETQYF
-	TRBV24-1	TRBD2	15	TRBJ2-1	TGTGCCACCTCTGGGGCGGGGGGGCATGGCTATGAGCAGTTCTTC	CATSGAGGHGYEQFF
-	TRBV6-5	TRBD2	14	TRBJ2-7	TGTGCCAGCAGTAGGGACTATGGTTCCTACGAGCAGTACTTC	CASSRDYGSYEQYF
-	TRBV5-1	-	14	TRBJ2-6	TGCGCCAGCAGACAGACCTCTGGGGCCAACGTCCTGACTTTC	CASRQTSGANVLTF
-	TRBV14	TRBD1	14	TRBJ1-6	TGTGCCAGCAGCCTGACAGGGGTGAATTCACCCCTCCACTTT	CASSLTGVNSPLHF
-	TRBV9	TRBD2	13	TRBJ2-7	TGTGCCAGCAGCGTAGGAAGCGGGGACGAGCAGTACTTC	CASSVGSGDEQYF
-	TRBV5-1	TRBD1	18	TRBJ1-2	TGCGCCAGCAGCCCCGGGCCGGGACAGGGCAGTTCTAACTATGGCTACACCTTC	CASSPGPGQGSSNYGYTF
few	TRBV18	-	13	TRBJ2-7	TGTGCCAGCTCACCGAGGGGGACCTACGAGCAGTACTTC	CASSPRGTYEQYF
-	TRBV9	TRBD1	15	TRBJ1-1	TGTGCCAGCAGCGACAGGGTTGGACAGGGGGAGTCAGCTTTCTTT	CASSDRVGQGESAFF
-	TRBV7-9	TRBD1	14	TRBJ2-7	TGTGCCAGCAGCCACAGACAGGGACCCTACGAGCAGTACTTC	CASSHRQGPYEQYF
-	TRBV15	-	15	TRBJ2-7	TGTGCCACCAGCAGAGATAGACTCCCCTCCTACGAGCAGTACTTC	CATSRDRLPSYEQYF
-	TRBV5-6	TRBD1	14	TRBJ1-5	TGTGCCAGCAGCTTCGGGACAGGCGGTCAGCCCCAGCATTTT	CASSFGTGGQPQHF
-	TRBV11-2	-	13	TRBJ2-1	TGTGCCAGCAGCTTAGCTCCAGGCAATGAGCAGTTCTTC	CASSLAPGNEQFF
-	TRBV5-6	-	18	TRBJ1-5	TGTGCCAGCAGCCCCGGGCAACACTGGACAGCCCTAAATCAGCCCCAGCATTTT	CASSPGQHWTALNQPQHF
-	TRBV7-6	TRBD2	15	TRBJ2-1	TGTGCCAGCAGCTTGGGCGGGGGGCCCGACAATGAGCAGTTCTTC	CASSLGGGPDNEQFF
once	TRBV5-5	TRBD1	15	TRBJ1-2	TGTGCCAGCATCTCCCTGACAGGGGGCCACTATGGCTACACCTTC	CASISLTGGHYGYTF
-	TRBV4-1	-	13	TRBJ2-5	TGCGCCAGCAGCCGAAACAGCCAAGAGACCCAGTACTTC	CASSRNSQETQYF
few	TRBV10-3	TRBD1	13	TRBJ2-7	TGTGCCATCAAAGGAACAGGGGACTACGAGCAGTACTTC	CAIKGTGDYEQYF
-	TRBV4-1	TRBD1	15	TRBJ1-5	TGCGCCAGCAGCCAAAACGGACAGGCCAATCAGCCCCAGCATTTT	CASSQNGQANQPQHF
-	TRBV5-1	TRBD1	13	TRBJ2-5	TGCGCCAGCAGCGCCCCGGACAGGAAGACCCAGTACTTC	CASSAPDRKTQYF
-	TRBV12-3/TRBV12-4	-	13	TRBJ2-2	TGTATTAGTACAGGGTCGAACACCGGGGAGCTGTTTTTT	CISTGSNTGELFF
-	TRBV3-1/TRBV3-2	TRBD1	15	TRBJ2-7	TGTGCCAGCAGCCAAGCGGGACAGGGTCTCGACGAGCAGTACTTC	CASSQAGQGLDEQYF
-	TRBV2	-	13	TRBJ1-1	TGTGCCAGCAGTGAAGCAGCGGGAGGTTTCCCTTTCTTT	CASSEAAGGFPFF
-	TRBV9	-	15	TRBJ1-1	TGTGCCAGCAGCGTAGATGGAGTGGGGAACACTGAAGCTTTCTTT	CASSVDGVGNTEAFF
-	TRBV19	-	16	TRBJ2-2	TGTGCCAGTAGCCCTGGGGCACTCGCGAACACCGGGGAGCTGTTTTTT	CASSPGALANTGELFF
-	TRBV6-4	-	15	TRBJ2-3	TGTGCCAGCAGTGACCGAGGACATAGCACAGATACGCAGTATTTT	CASSDRGHSTDTQYF
-	TRBV19	-	14	TRBJ2-4	TGTGCCAGTAGTATAGCAGGAGCCAAAAACATTCAGTACTTC	CASSIAGAKNIQYF
once	TRBV14	-	14	TRBJ1-6	TGTGCCAGCAGCATCCGACTGGAAGGTTCACCCCTCCACTTT	CASSIRLEGSPLHF
-	TRBV18	-	14	TRBJ2-2	TGTGCCAGCTCACCACTTCCCGACACCGGGGAGCTGTTTTTT	CASSPLPDTGELFF
-	TRBV9	-	14	TRBJ1-4	TGTGCCAGCACCCCCGCGGGGGGATTTGAAAAACTGTTTTTT	CASTPAGGFEKLFF
-	TRBV10-3	TRBD2	18	TRBJ2-5	TGTGCCATCAGTGAGGGGGGACTAGCGGGGGCGTACCAAGAGACCCAGTACTTC	CAISEGGLAGAYQETQYF